This T cell receptor (beta chain) was sequenced in a study of blood T cell repertoires in COVID-19. On the study more broadly: In each case, the material was cDNA or gDNA derived from T cells, B-cell-depleted T cells, or PBMCs.

The table came from immunoSEQ multiplex PCR; TCRdb's copy has only in-frame clones and leaves some out. The repertoire holds 55,000 to 65,000 clones, around 92% seen once, with over 2% in the top ten. CDR3 size: 13 residues. V lost 4 bases and J 7 bases, leaving 13 bases between the germline ends. Per germline, CDR1 ENHRY and CDR2 SYGVKD. The sequenced sample was peripheral blood. The TCR comes from a man aged 55 to 69 with acute or convalescent COVID-19. The chain employs TRBV10-3 and TRBJ1-2; unclear D gene. Here the CDR3 reads CAISGQPEGGYTF. CDR3 DNA sequence: TGTGCCATCAGTGGCCAGCCCGAGGGTGGCTACACCTTC.